A single sample gave rise to the 17 T cell receptor beta chains below, sequenced in a study of T cell changes during pregnancy in multiple sclerosis. Profiling relied on immunoSEQ multiplex PCR, and the TCRdb table lists in-frame clones only, not all of them. The repertoire consists of over 100,000 clones, with more than 85% occurring once and the leading ten covering more than 1.5%. Specimen: peripheral blood, collected in the third trimester of pregnancy. The receptors shown here come from a female donor with multiple sclerosis, enrolled in a pregnancy study.

This chain joins TRBV5-1 and TRBJ2-5; TRBD1 is a possible D gene (6 bases). The CDR3 totals 13 residues. CDR1 and CDR2 (germline): SGHRS, YFSETQ. V was pared by 3 bases and J by 3 bases, with 9 bases between. CDR3 bases: TGCGCCAGCAGCTCCGGACAGAAAGAGACCCAGTACTTC. As protein: CASSSGQKETQYF.

V gene TRBV10-3 combines with J gene TRBJ2-4; the match to TRBD2 covers 12 bases. CDR3 length: 17 residues. CDR1 is ENHRY, CDR2 SYGVKD, per germline. Trimming cost V 5 bases and J 4 bases; bases outside gene matches: 9. The chain's CDR3 is CAISSEGGTSGKNIQYF. CDR3 in DNA: TGTGCCATCAGTTCAGAGGGTGGGACTAGCGGGAAAAACATTCAGTACTTC.

The chain joins TRBV5-1 to TRBJ2-3; the match to TRBD2 covers 9 bases. The trim removed 2 bases at V and 0 bases at J, leaving 4 bases unmatched. Germline V gene lookup returns CDR1 SGHRS and CDR2 YFSETQ. This CDR3 spans 16 amino acids. CDR3 sequence: CASSFLTSGSTDTQYF. In DNA form, the CDR3 reads TGCGCCAGCAGCTTCTTGACTAGCGGTAGCACAGATACGCAGTATTTT.

The J gene is TRBJ1-2, the V gene TRBV5-4, with TRBD1 matching over 8 bases. V was pared by 4 bases and J by 5 bases, with 7 bases of the junction left unmatched. Germline CDR1 is SGHNT and CDR2 is YYREEE (reference sequence). There are 14 residues in the CDR3. CDR3 nucleotides: TGTGCCAGCAGCGGGGCAGGGGGCGAATATGGCTACACCTTC. Its protein product is CASSGAGGEYGYTF.

J is TRBJ1-3 and V is TRBV13; TRBD1 agrees at 10 bases. V trimming: 5 bases; J trimming: 0 bases; junction bases outside the gene matches: 7. The V gene's germline CDR1 is PRHDT and CDR2 FYEKMQ (reference sequence). CDR3 length equals 17 residues. CDR3 sequence: CASSVGTGVVSGNTIYF. The CDR3 DNA reads TGTGCCAGCAGCGTCGGGACAGGGGTCGTCTCTGGAAACACCATATATTTT.

In this sample, this clone turned up once. The V and J genes are TRBV28 and TRBJ2-7; 9 bases align to TRBD1. This CDR3 is 15 amino acids long. Looked up from germline, CDR1 is MDHEN and CDR2 is SYDVKM. V was clipped by 1 base and J by 3 bases; unmatched bases: 4. The CDR3 region has the DNA TGTGCCAGCAGTTTATTGGGACAGGGATACTACGAGCAGTACTTC. This gives the protein CASSLLGQGYYEQYF.

This chain connects TRBV21-1 to TRBJ1-1; the tabulated D call, TRBD1, remains unverified against the DNA. TRBV21-1 is recorded as a pseudogene. This CDR3 region has 17 residues. Written as DNA, the CDR3 is TGTGCCAGCAGCAAATCGGCCAGGACAGGAGGGGACACTGAAGCTTTCTTT. It yields the protein CASSKSARTGGDTEAFF.

The gene calls are TRBV30 and TRBJ2-7, with D tentatively TRBD1 (6 bases). V gave up 5 bases and J gave up 3 bases, with 8 bases separating them. Germline-derived CDR1 and CDR2 are GTSNPN and SVGIG (reference sequence). The CDR3 has 11 residues. CDR3 protein: CAWGDIYEQYF. CDR3 nucleotide sequence: TGTGCCTGGGGGGACATCTACGAGCAGTACTTC.

This clone has a handful of counts. The rearrangement joins TRBV6-1 to TRBJ1-1; TRBD1 matches 7 bases. The germline CDR1 and CDR2 sequences are MNHNS and SASEGT. J was trimmed by 2 bases and V by 7 bases; bases with no gene match: 10. This CDR3 spans 15 amino acids. The CDR3 DNA is TGTGCCAGCAAGAAACCGGGACAGAGTAACACTGAAGCTTTCTTT. Protein: CASKKPGQSNTEAFF.

This clone came up once. The chain is built from TRBV14 and TRBJ2-4, with D maybe TRBD1 (5 bases). V lost 5 bases to trimming and J lost 0 bases, with 17 bases between them. This CDR3 contains 17 residues. The V gene's germline CDR1 is SGHDN and CDR2 FVKESK. CDR3: CASSVRTLELAKNIQYF. The CDR3 bases are TGTGCCAGCAGCGTCCGGACACTCGAGCTAGCCAAAAACATTCAGTACTTC.

J is TRBJ2-7 and V is TRBV25-1, with TRBD1 matching over 7 bases. The CDR3 covers 14 residues. Germline-derived CDR1 and CDR2 are MGHDK and SYGVNS. Trimming removed 5 bases from V and 2 bases from J; junction bases left unmatched: 6. The CDR3 reads CASSRQGPAYEQYF. The CDR3 nucleotides read TGTGCCAGCAGTCGACAGGGACCGGCCTACGAGCAGTACTTC.

The chain links TRBV28 to TRBJ2-2; 9 bases line up with TRBD1. Germline trimming cut 3 bases from V and 9 bases from J; bases unmatched to any gene: 5. The V gene's germline CDR1 is MDHEN and CDR2 SYDVKM. The length of the CDR3 is 14 residues. The CDR3 is CASSFRTGVRELFF. The DNA for the CDR3 is TGTGCCAGCAGTTTTAGGACAGGGGTGAGGGAGCTGTTTTTT. Together with reference TRBV28 and TRBJ2-2, the CDR3 gives the full variable domain: DVKVTQSSRYLVKRTGEKVFLECVQDMDHENMFWYRQDPGLGLRLIYFSYDVKMKEKGDIPEGYSVSREKKERFSLILESASTNQTSMYLCASSFRTGVRELFFGEGSRLTVL.

The rearrangement uses TRBV9 and TRBJ1-5; 8 bases align to TRBD1. Germline V gene sequence: CDR1 SGDLS, CDR2 YYNGEE. This CDR3 contains 15 residues. J gave up 0 bases and V 4 bases, and 3 bases lay outside the gene matches. The DNA of the CDR3 is TGTGCCAGCAGCCCCGGGACAGGTAGCAATCAGCCCCAGCATTTT. This sequence encodes CASSPGTGSNQPQHF.

This clone appeared a single time. This chain uses TRBV5-6 with TRBJ2-1; 11 positions match TRBD1. The CDR3 contains 15 residues. Per the germline V gene, CDR1 is SGHDT and CDR2 is YYEEEE. Trimming took 5 bases from V and 9 from J; bases not matched to a gene: 10. The CDR3 DNA reads as TGTGCCAGCAGGCGGCAGGACAGGGGGCAGGGTGAGCAGTTCTTC. It yields the protein CASRRQDRGQGEQFF.

V and J are TRBV5-1 and TRBJ1-4; a weak D match, TRBD1 (6 bases). The CDR3 extends over 14 amino acids. Germline V gives CDR1 SGHRS, CDR2 YFSETQ. Between the trimmed V and J ends, which lost 0 bases and 5 bases, there was a span of 8 bases. CDR3 nucleotides: TGCGCCAGCAGCTTGGGGCAGGGGAATGAAAAACTGTTTTTT. Its translation is CASSLGQGNEKLFF.

The chain recombines TRBV4-2 with TRBJ2-5, with 9 bases that match TRBD2. Germline trimming cut 5 bases from V and 1 base from J; bases unmatched to any gene: 5. CDR1 is LGHNA and CDR2 is YNFKEQ in the germline V gene. The CDR3 is 15 amino acids. CDR3 amino acids: CASSSERGVQETQYF. CDR3 nucleotides: TGTGCCAGCAGCTCGGAGCGGGGGGTCCAAGAGACCCAGTACTTC.

This chain uses TRBV19 with TRBJ2-7; 8 bases fit TRBD1. This CDR3 contains 15 residues. From germline, CDR1 is LNHDA and CDR2 SQIVND (reference sequence). V dropped 5 bases and J dropped 2; count of bases not matched to a gene: 8. In DNA form, the CDR3 reads TGTGCCAGTAGTCCGTTTGGACAGGGACCCTACGAGCAGTACTTC. Protein product: CASSPFGQGPYEQYF.